The 27 T cell receptor beta chains below all came from one sample that was sequenced in a study of shared T cell receptors in the human thymus. Data came from immunoSEQ multiplex PCR; TCRdb stores just in-frame clones and leaves some out. In the table there are some 700,000 clones, approximately 88% of which are singletons. The same sample was also studied in work on human thymus T cells.

The material sequenced was thymocytes. The receptors were gathered from a boy under three years old with a congenital heart defect.

The DNA of the CDR3 is TGTGCCTGGAGAGTGCGAGCGGGAAGGAACACCGGGGAGCTGTTTTTT. Translation gives CAWRVRAGRNTGELFF. The chain uses TRBV30 and TRBJ2-2, with 7 bases lining up with TRBD2. Germline assignment: CDR1 GTSNPN and CDR2 SVGIG (reference sequence). There are 16 residues in the CDR3. V was pared by 3 bases and J by 1 base, with 8 bases of the junction left unmatched.

The chain couples TRBV7-3 to TRBJ2-1, with 8 bases aligning to TRBD1. Germline assignment: CDR1 SGHTA and CDR2 FQGTGA. The CDR3 is 16 amino acids. J was trimmed by 0 bases and V by 4 bases; bases with no gene match: 5. The CDR3 sequence: CASSSSGQASYNEQFF. CDR3 coding DNA: TGTGCCAGCAGCTCGTCGGGACAGGCCTCCTACAATGAGCAGTTCTTC.

The chain uses TRBV12-2 and TRBJ1-1. TRBV12-2 is a listed pseudogene. The CDR3 covers 18 residues. The CDR3 region is CASRLAGEWEGGNTEAFF. The CDR3 region has the DNA TGTGCAAGTCGCTTAGCTGGCGAGTGGGAGGGCGGAAACACTGAAGCTTTCTTT.

The chain is built from TRBV7-6 and TRBJ1-1; 8 positions agree with TRBD1. This CDR3 region has 15 residues. V was clipped by 4 bases and J by 1 base; unmatched bases: 5. Germline values: CDR1 SGHVS, CDR2 FNYEAQ. The CDR3, as DNA: TGTGCCAGCAGCTCAGCAGGGGGCGCGAACACTGAAGCTTTCTTT. Translated: CASSSAGGANTEAFF.

The genes are TRBV11-2 and TRBJ2-1; D is perhaps TRBD2 (6 bases). The CDR3 consists of 14 residues. Germline CDR1 is SGHAT and CDR2 is FQNNGV. Trimming shortened V by 6 bases and J by 3 bases, and 12 bases separated the two germline ends. The CDR3 nucleotides read TGTGCCAGCAGTTCCGGGACTCTCTACAATGAGCAGTTCTTC. Its protein is CASSSGTLYNEQFF. The full variable domain, with the rest looked up from reference TRBV11-2 and TRBJ2-1, is EAGVAQSPRYKIIEKRQSVAFWCNPISGHATLYWYQQILGQGPKLLIQFQNNGVVDDSQLPKDRFSAERLKGVDSTLKIQPAKLEDSAVYLCASSSGTLYNEQFFGPGTRLTVL.

This rearrangement joins TRBV4-1 to TRBJ2-2; TRBD2 might be the D (5 bases). Deletions cut 3 bases from V and 4 bases from J, with 27 bases between. The germline V gene encodes CDR1 MGHRA and CDR2 YSYEKL. This CDR3 is built from 20 residues. The CDR3 DNA reads TGCGCCAGCAGCCACCCCCCGTACCGGACTGGAACGGCGGGCACCGGGGAGCTGTTTTTT. It specifies CASSHPPYRTGTAGTGELFF.

The J gene is TRBJ2-5, the V gene TRBV9; 7 nucleotides align to TRBD1. V gave up 3 bases and J gave up 4 bases; unmatched junction bases: 6. Per germline, CDR1 SGDLS and CDR2 YYNGEE. The CDR3 runs to 14 residues. CDR3 nucleotides: TGTGCCAGCAGCGAGGGAGACAGGGCAGAGACCCAGTACTTC. It encodes CASSEGDRAETQYF.

This rearrangement joins TRBV30 to TRBJ2-1; the match to TRBD2 covers 7 bases. V was clipped by 0 bases and J by 2 bases; unmatched bases: 7. This CDR3 region has 16 residues. Germline values: CDR1 GTSNPN, CDR2 SVGIG (reference sequence). The CDR3 region is CAWSVRAGKAYNEQFF. The CDR3 DNA sequence: TGTGCCTGGAGTGTACGAGCGGGAAAGGCCTACAATGAGCAGTTCTTC.

The chain has TRBV5-1 and TRBJ2-1, with 8 nucleotides matching TRBD2. The V gene end was trimmed by 0 bases and the J gene end by 3 bases; junction bases not matched to a gene: 5. Germline assignment: CDR1 SGHRS and CDR2 YFSETQ. CDR3 size: 16 residues. The CDR3 DNA follows: TGCGCCAGCAGCTTGGCCGGTAGCGGGGTCTACAATGAGCAGTTCTTC. This gives the protein CASSLAGSGVYNEQFF.

V and J are TRBV7-6 and TRBJ1-3; tentatively, D is TRBD1 (6 bases). This CDR3 comprises 20 residues. V lost 4 bases and J lost 0, with 25 bases in between. In germline, CDR1 is SGHVS, CDR2 FNYEAQ. Here the CDR3 reads CASSSAQGSVDESSGNTIYF. DNA for the CDR3: TGTGCCAGCAGCTCAGCACAGGGCAGCGTTGACGAGAGCTCTGGAAACACCATATATTTT.

The rearrangement joins TRBV30 to TRBJ1-5; maybe TRBD1 (5 bases). With 2 bases removed from V and 1 base from J, the gap between germline ends came to 15 bases. The V gene's germline CDR1 is GTSNPN and CDR2 SVGIG (reference sequence). This CDR3 comprises 16 residues. CDR3 nucleotides: TGTGCCTGGAGTCTGGGGGAGGGGAAAAGCAATCAGCCCCAGCATTTT. Amino acid sequence: CAWSLGEGKSNQPQHF.

The genes are TRBV6-5 and TRBJ2-6; no clear D. Trimming pared 0 bases from V and 1 base from J, leaving 7 bases between. Germline values: CDR1 MNHEY, CDR2 SVGAGI. This CDR3 region has 16 residues. The CDR3 DNA sequence: TGTGCCAGCAGTTACTCGCTCAGATCTGGGGCCAACGTCCTGACTTTC. It translates to CASSYSLRSGANVLTF.

The rearrangement joins TRBV7-9 to TRBJ1-2; D gene uncertain. Germline lookup yields CDR1 SEHNR and CDR2 FQNEAQ (reference sequence). V was shortened by 1 base and J by 2 bases, with 11 bases between the two germline ends. CDR3 length equals 15 residues. The CDR3 loop is CASSLVAEQNYGYTF. Here the CDR3 DNA reads TGTGCCAGCAGCTTAGTCGCAGAACAAAACTATGGCTACACCTTC. The full variable domain, in which reference TRBV7-9 and TRBJ1-2 provide the parts outside the CDR3, is DTGVSQNPRHKITKRGQNVTFRCDPISEHNRLYWYRQTLGQGPEFLTYFQNEAQLEKSRLLSDRFSAERPKGSFSTLEIQRTEQGDSAMYLCASSLVAEQNYGYTFGSGTRLTVV.

A word on this clone: The identical CDR3 is also encoded by other nucleotide sequences in the sample. The gene calls are TRBV4-2 and TRBJ2-1; D unclear. The ends were cut back, 0 bases at V and 0 bases at J, with 9 bases in the middle. CDR3 length: 16 residues. Germline V gene sequence: CDR1 LGHNA, CDR2 YNFKEQ. CDR3 sequence (DNA): TGTGCCAGCAGCCAAGATTCGGGTAGCTCCTACAATGAGCAGTTCTTC. It yields the protein CASSQDSGSSYNEQFF.

V is TRBV30 and J is TRBJ2-1, with D uncertain. The CDR3 is 16 residues long. Germline lookup yields CDR1 GTSNPN and CDR2 SVGIG (reference sequence). V shed 4 bases and J shed 6 bases, with 22 bases lying between them. The CDR3 DNA sequence: TGTGCCTGGACTCCTGGGTGGGCCCCTGGGTCCAATGAGCAGTTCTTC. This translates into CAWTPGWAPGSNEQFF.

The chain has TRBV21-1 and TRBJ2-7; the D segment call TRBD1 is taken from the table without a DNA check. TRBV21-1 is a pseudogene locus. The CDR3 has 15 amino acids. The CDR3 here is CASSKPRTGGYEQYF. In DNA form, the CDR3 reads TGTGCCAGCAGCAAACCGCGGACAGGGGGCTACGAGCAGTACTTC.

The chain uses TRBV5-1 and TRBJ2-7, with 7 bases matching TRBD1. The V segment lost 3 bases and the J segment 4 bases; nucleotides outside the gene matches: 7. CDR1 and CDR2 (germline): SGHRS, YFSETQ. The length of the CDR3 is 14 residues. CDR3 DNA sequence: TGCGCCAGCAGCTCTACAGGGGCTGTGTACGAGCAGTACTTC. Translation gives CASSSTGAVYEQYF.

The chain links TRBV27 to TRBJ1-1, with a tentative D call TRBD1 (6 bases). Trimming took 3 bases from V and 5 from J, leaving 13 bases between them. Germline CDR1 reads MNHEY; CDR2 reads SMNVEV (reference sequence). CDR3 length: 14 amino acids. CDR3 DNA sequence: TGTGCCAGCAGTTTGTGGCCCCAGGGGACTGAAGCTTTCTTT. This encodes CASSLWPQGTEAFF.

The chain combines TRBV27 with TRBJ2-1; 9 bases align to TRBD1. J gave up 6 bases and V 5 bases, and 14 bases lay outside the gene matches. The CDR3 loop spans 17 amino acids. The V gene's germline CDR1 is MNHEY and CDR2 SMNVEV (reference sequence). The CDR3 nucleotides are TGTGCCAGCAGTCTCCCTAGGGGGACAGGGTGGGTCAATGAGCAGTTCTTC. Translation: CASSLPRGTGWVNEQFF.

The chain has TRBV7-2 and TRBJ2-7; 11 positions agree with TRBD2. Germline values: CDR1 SGHTA, CDR2 FQGNSA. The CDR3 runs 15 residues. V shed 5 bases, J shed 3 bases, and the junction held 6 bases outside the gene matches. The CDR3 sequence: CASSVRGTSGYEQYF. In DNA, the CDR3 is TGTGCCAGCAGCGTCAGGGGGACTAGCGGCTACGAGCAGTACTTC.

As to this clone: Sequence at one end of the junction differs from germline and may be a read error. V and J are TRBV4-1 and TRBJ2-7, with D perhaps TRBD2 (5 bases). Germline V gives CDR1 MGHRA, CDR2 YSYEKL. The CDR3 extends over 15 amino acids. The CDR3 here is CASSQEETNSYGQYF. CDR3 sequence (DNA): TGCGCCAGCAGCCAAGAAGAGACTAACTCCTACGGGCAGTACTTC.

J is TRBJ2-5 and V is TRBV18; 11 bases agree with TRBD1. Germline values: CDR1 KGHSH, CDR2 LQKENI. Trimming cost V 2 bases and J 3 bases; bases outside gene matches: 5. The CDR3 consists of 16 residues. The CDR3 is CASSPMDRGPKETQYF. In DNA form, the CDR3 reads TGTGCCAGCTCACCAATGGACAGGGGGCCAAAAGAGACCCAGTACTTC. The entire variable domain, with the rest obtained from reference TRBV18 and TRBJ2-5, is as follows: NAGVMQNPRHLVRRRGQEARLRCSPMKGHSHVYWYRQLPEEGLKFMVYLQKENIIDESGMPKERFSAEFPKEGPSILRIQQVVRGDSAAYFCASSPMDRGPKETQYFGPGTRLLVL.

The chain recombines TRBV4-3 with TRBJ1-1, with TRBD1 as a possible D gene (6 bases). The CDR3 length is 13 residues. Trimming took off 3 bases at V and 8 bases at J, with 13 bases between the two ends. Germline V gene data show CDR1 as LGHNA and CDR2 as YSLEER. This CDR3 is CASSQTGGLEAFF. CDR3 DNA sequence: TGCGCCAGCAGCCAGACGGGGGGCCTGGAAGCTTTCTTT.

The chain links TRBV18 to TRBJ1-3; no reliable D call. CDR3 length: 14 amino acids. V lost 0 bases, J lost 4 bases, and 7 bases lay in between. CDR1 is KGHSH and CDR2 is LQKENI in the germline V gene. This CDR3 reads CASSPPFRGNTIYF. The CDR3 DNA sequence: TGTGCCAGCTCACCACCCTTCCGGGGAAACACCATATATTTT. Combining the CDR3 with reference TRBV18 and TRBJ1-3 gives the whole variable domain NAGVMQNPRHLVRRRGQEARLRCSPMKGHSHVYWYRQLPEEGLKFMVYLQKENIIDESGMPKERFSAEFPKEGPSILRIQQVVRGDSAAYFCASSPPFRGNTIYFGEGSWLTVV.

This clone occurred once. This chain links TRBV7-9 with TRBJ2-7; possibly TRBD2 for D (5 bases). Trimming removed 5 bases at V and 3 bases at J, with 20 bases between. Per germline, CDR1 SEHNR and CDR2 FQNEAQ (reference sequence). The CDR3 extends over 16 amino acids. The CDR3 protein is CASSLRTPRALYEQYF. In DNA, the CDR3 is TGTGCCAGCAGCCTCAGGACTCCCCGGGCCCTCTACGAGCAGTACTTC. The variable domain in full, with the rest retrieved from reference TRBV7-9 and TRBJ2-7, is DTGVSQNPRHKITKRGQNVTFRCDPISEHNRLYWYRQTLGQGPEFLTYFQNEAQLEKSRLLSDRFSAERPKGSFSTLEIQRTEQGDSAMYLCASSLRTPRALYEQYFGPGTRLTVT.

J is TRBJ2-3 and V is TRBV27; possible D gene TRBD2, 5 bases. The CDR3 loop spans 16 amino acids. The ends were cut back, 3 bases at V and 3 bases at J, with 16 bases in the middle. Germline CDR1 MNHEY, CDR2 SMNVEV (reference sequence). As DNA, the CDR3 is TGTGCCAGCAGTTTTAGCGACCTCAGTAGAACAGATACGCAGTATTTT. This codes for CASSFSDLSRTDTQYF.

The chain joins TRBV25-1 to TRBJ2-1, with a possible D match to TRBD2 (6 bases). The length of the CDR3 is 16 residues. V was shortened by 7 bases and J by 7 bases, with 23 bases between the two germline ends. CDR1 is MGHDK, CDR2 SYGVNS, per germline. CDR3 loop: CASTPVGSREENEQFF. CDR3 DNA: TGTGCCAGCACCCCCGTTGGCAGTAGGGAGGAAAATGAGCAGTTCTTC.